The sequence of this T cell receptor beta chain was determined in a study of T cells after yellow fever vaccination. Across the whole study: Low-cell-number fractions were prepared with SMART-Seq v4 Ultra Low Input.

Researchers made TCR cDNA using 5'RACE template switching, and this step added a universal primer site and UMIs. TCRdb passed the 5' RACE reads through MiXCR, listing each CDR3 protein once. The repertoire holds 150,000 to 200,000 distinct CDR3 sequences, with roughly 9% as singletons. Per the germline V gene, CDR1 is LGHDT and CDR2 is YNNKEL (reference sequence). V was cut by 4 bases and J by 6 bases, with 9 bases left in between. The length of the CDR3 is 13 residues. This clonotype was observed at least ten times. What it recognizes is unknown. Notes on the study in general: The study noted that FACS-sorted repertoires could contain abundant clonotypes contaminating from the bulk population. A large majority of primary-vaccination clones showed up again after the booster (around 95% CD4, around 88% CD8).

The chain uses TRBV3-1 and TRBJ2-2; the D is unclear. This TCR came from a man between 18 and 35 years old who received the YFV17D yellow fever vaccine. The sequenced sample was CD8+ T cells sorted from PBMCs, obtained 45 days after the yellow fever booster vaccination. The CDR3 region has the DNA TGTGCCAGCAGCCCGGCTAACGCCGGGGAGCTGTTTTTT. This sequence encodes CASSPANAGELFF. Drawing the rest from reference TRBV3-1 and TRBJ2-2, the complete variable domain is DTAVSQTPKYLVTQMGNDKSIKCEQNLGHDTMYWYKQDSKKFLKIMFSYNNKELIINETVPNRFSPKSPDKAHLNLHINSLELGDSAVYFCASSPANAGELFFGEGSRLTVL.